The next 27 T cell receptor beta chains were all read from a single sample in a study of T-cell reconstitution after alpha-beta-depleted transplantation in children. TCRbeta library preparation incorporated unique molecular identifiers. TCRdb re-analysed the PCR reads in MiXCR, keeping a single row per CDR3 protein. Of nearly 400,000 distinct CDR3 sequences listed, roughly 22% are singletons. Sequencing used PBMCs from the stem cell graft donor, obtained from the stem cell graft. Receptors were obtained from a human donor who donated a stem cell graft to a child with acute myeloid leukemia.

The chain links TRBV4-1 to TRBJ1-1; 10 bases line up with TRBD1. The CDR3 spans 15 residues. The trim removed 4 bases at V and 3 bases at J, leaving 5 bases unmatched. Germline V gene data show CDR1 as MGHRA and CDR2 as YSYEKL. The CDR3: CASSLGQGGDTEAFF. DNA of the CDR3: TGCGCCAGCAGCCTCGGACAGGGGGGAGACACTGAAGCTTTCTTT.

V gene TRBV7-2 combines with J gene TRBJ1-1; D gene ambiguous. The CDR3 has 15 amino acids. V was clipped by 7 bases and J by 5 bases, with 20 bases between them. Germline V CDR1 and CDR2: SGHTA, FQGNSA. In DNA, the CDR3 is TGTGCCAGCACCTCACCGGGCGCCTCGGGGACTGAAGCTTTCTTT. Amino acid sequence: CASTSPGASGTEAFF.

CDR3 nucleotides: TGTGCCAGCAGTTTGGGTACAGGGTACACTGAAGCTTTCTTT. Protein: CASSLGTGYTEAFF. The chain links TRBV12-3 or TRBV12-4 to TRBJ1-1, with D possibly TRBD1 on 6 matching bases. The CDR3 consists of 14 residues. V was pared by 3 bases and J by 3 bases, with 11 bases between.

This clonotype occurred many times. The chain couples TRBV18 to TRBJ1-2, with D tentatively TRBD1 (6 bases). CDR1 and CDR2 from the germline V gene are KGHSH and LQKENI. The CDR3 runs 17 residues. Trimming shortened V by 2 bases and J by 0 bases, and 16 bases separated the two germline ends. DNA of the CDR3: TGTGCCAGCTCACCAAACAACCTAGGACAGACTAACTATGGCTACACCTTC. Its protein is CASSPNNLGQTNYGYTF.

This chain connects TRBV5-1 to TRBJ2-1; TRBD1 agrees at 9 bases. Per germline, CDR1 SGHRS and CDR2 YFSETQ. Unmatched junction bases numbered 5, after V lost 0 bases and J lost 4 bases. CDR3 length: 16 residues. CDR3 sequence: CASSLETGGFYNEQFF. Here the CDR3 DNA reads TGCGCCAGCAGCTTGGAGACAGGGGGATTTTACAATGAGCAGTTCTTC.

This clonotype occurred a few times. The rearrangement joins TRBV20-1 to TRBJ1-2, with D maybe TRBD1 (6 bases). Germline CDR1 DFQATT, CDR2 SNEGSKA (reference sequence). Trimming cost V 1 base and J 4 bases, with 13 bases left between them. The CDR3 has 14 amino acids. CDR3 nucleotide sequence: TGCAGTGCTAGAGCGACAGGTTCGGGCTATGGCTACACCTTC. Translating it yields CSARATGSGYGYTF.

This clonotype showed up many times. This chain connects TRBV20-1 to TRBJ2-7; D possibly corresponds to TRBD1 (6 bases). CDR3 size: 14 residues. Between the trimmed V and J ends, which lost 1 base and 6 bases, there was a span of 16 bases. Germline values: CDR1 DFQATT, CDR2 SNEGSKA (reference sequence). The CDR3 nucleotides read TGCAGTGCTAGAGTGCGGACAGTACGCGCCGAGCAGTACTTC. Protein product: CSARVRTVRAEQYF.

The genes are TRBV20-1 and TRBJ2-7; D gene uncertain. Germline V gives CDR1 DFQATT, CDR2 SNEGSKA (reference sequence). CDR3 length equals 14 residues. V lost 3 bases and J 1 base, leaving 13 bases between the germline ends. The CDR3 sequence: CSARSRRSSYEQYF. The CDR3 bases are TGCAGTGCTAGGTCACGTCGGAGTTCCTACGAGCAGTACTTC.

Ten or more counts support this clonotype. The chain couples TRBV10-3 to TRBJ2-5, with TRBD1 as a possible D gene (5 bases). Germline assignment: CDR1 ENHRY and CDR2 SYGVKD. The germline V and J ends were trimmed by 6 bases and 5 bases, with 13 bases remaining between them. The CDR3 runs to 13 residues. The CDR3 DNA is TGTGCCATCAGCCTTGCAGGGCGGGAGACCCAGTACTTC. Translating it yields CAISLAGRETQYF.

V is TRBV5-1 and J is TRBJ2-7; TRBD1 agrees at 10 bases. Germline CDR1 is SGHRS and CDR2 is YFSETQ. The J segment lost 6 bases and the V segment lost 3 bases, leaving 3 bases of the junction unmatched. The CDR3 covers 13 residues. CDR3 protein: CASSWGQGSEQYF. The CDR3 coding sequence is TGCGCCAGCAGCTGGGGACAGGGGTCCGAGCAGTACTTC.

This clonotype was counted only a few times. V is TRBV5-1 and J is TRBJ1-5; TRBD1 aligns across 10 bases. There are 14 residues in the CDR3. V was clipped by 0 bases and J by 7 bases; unmatched bases: 1. Germline-derived CDR1 and CDR2 are SGHRS and YFSETQ. The CDR3 sequence is CASSLAGQGQPQHF. The CDR3 region has the DNA TGCGCCAGCAGCTTGGCGGGACAGGGGCAGCCCCAGCATTTT.

The chain combines TRBV12-3 or TRBV12-4 with TRBJ2-3, with D possibly being TRBD2 (5 bases). V gave up 0 bases and J gave up 1 base, with 8 bases separating them. CDR3 length: 15 residues. CDR3 protein: CASSLAGVGTDTQYF. The CDR3 region has the DNA TGTGCCAGCAGTTTAGCGGGAGTCGGCACAGATACGCAGTATTTT.

This clonotype was observed a few times. The chain carries TRBV3-1 and TRBJ1-4; D not certain. Deletions cut 0 bases from V and 5 bases from J, with 10 bases between. There are 15 residues in the CDR3. CDR1 is LGHDT and CDR2 is YNNKEL in the germline V gene (reference sequence). The CDR3 here is CASSQDNSKNEKLFF. The CDR3 DNA reads TGTGCCAGCAGCCAAGATAACAGTAAGAATGAAAAACTGTTTTTT.

J is TRBJ2-2 and V is TRBV28, with D perhaps TRBD1 (5 bases). Germline V CDR1 and CDR2: MDHEN, SYDVKM. CDR3 length: 14 residues. Trimming stripped 2 bases from V and 3 bases from J, with 7 bases between. The CDR3 nucleotides read TGTGCCAGCAGTTTAGGACAAGACACCGGGGAGCTGTTTTTT. This gives the protein CASSLGQDTGELFF.

This clonotype came up a few times. The rearrangement links TRBV4-2 to TRBJ2-3, with TRBD2 identical over 8 bases. Germline V CDR1 and CDR2: LGHNA, YNFKEQ. The CDR3 totals 16 residues. Unmatched junction bases numbered 6, after V lost 4 bases and J lost 0 bases. In DNA form, the CDR3 reads TGTGCCAGCAGCCCCCAACTAGCGGCTAGCACAGATACGCAGTATTTT. Residues: CASSPQLAASTDTQYF.

The gene calls are TRBV11-2 and TRBJ2-1; 9 nucleotides line up with TRBD1. Germline V gene data show CDR1 as SGHAT and CDR2 as FQNNGV. With V trimmed by 5 bases and J by 5 bases, 10 bases remained unmatched. CDR3 length equals 16 residues. CDR3 sequence reads: CASSRIQGARNNEQFF. The CDR3 DNA reads as TGTGCCAGCAGCAGGATACAGGGGGCTAGAAACAATGAGCAGTTCTTC.

There are a few counts of this clonotype. V usage is TRBV27 and J usage is TRBJ2-6; 7 positions agree with TRBD1. This CDR3 contains 15 residues. CDR1 is MNHEY, CDR2 SMNVEV, per germline (reference sequence). The trim removed 5 bases at V and 10 bases at J, leaving 11 bases unmatched. As DNA, the CDR3 is TGTGCCAGCAGTAAGGACAGGCCCTCCTGGAACGTCCTGACTTTC. Its translation: CASSKDRPSWNVLTF.

This clonotype was seen many times. The CDR3 sequence: CASSYAQSTDTQYF. The CDR3 DNA follows: TGTGCCAGCAGTTACGCACAGAGCACAGATACGCAGTATTTT. V usage is TRBV6-5 and J usage is TRBJ2-3; D unclear. The V end lost 2 bases, the J end lost 0 bases, and 6 bases lay between the germline ends. Germline assignment: CDR1 MNHEY and CDR2 SVGAGI. CDR3 length: 14 residues.

This clonotype was seen more than once but under ten times. The J gene is TRBJ2-2, the V gene TRBV6-1, with 8 bases that match TRBD2. The germline CDR1 and CDR2 sequences are MNHNS and SASEGT. Losses at the gene ends were 5 bases for V and 7 bases for J; bases not matched to a gene: 9. CDR3 length equals 15 residues. The DNA of the CDR3 is TGTGCCAGCAGTCCGGGACTAGGGGTCCTCGGGGAGCTGTTTTTT. Translating gives CASSPGLGVLGELFF.

The gene calls are TRBV19 and TRBJ2-7; weak D call: TRBD1 (7 bases). Germline V gene data show CDR1 as LNHDA and CDR2 as SQIVND (reference sequence). There are 16 residues in the CDR3. Trimming pared 6 bases from V and 6 bases from J, leaving 24 bases between. The CDR3 DNA sequence: TGTGCCAGTAGATACCGGGGCGGGACAGACAACGGCGAGCAGTACTTC. Translated, it gives CASRYRGGTDNGEQYF.

The V gene is TRBV24-1, the J gene TRBJ2-1; D not certain. Per the germline V gene, CDR1 is KGHDR and CDR2 is SFDVKD. CDR3 length: 12 amino acids. Trimming cost V 2 bases and J 9 bases, with 7 bases left between them. The CDR3 region is CATSDSRSEQFF. The CDR3, as DNA: TGTGCCACCAGTGATTCGAGAAGTGAGCAGTTCTTC.

This clonotype was found a few times. The rearrangement joins TRBV28 to TRBJ2-7; D not resolved. Germline V gene data show CDR1 as MDHEN and CDR2 as SYDVKM. Trimming stripped 3 bases from V and 7 bases from J, with 10 bases between. The CDR3 runs 12 residues. CDR3 sequence (DNA): TGTGCCAGCAGTTTCCCCGCCCGGGAGCAGTACTTC. Translated: CASSFPAREQYF.

This clonotype has at least ten counts. The rearrangement joins TRBV6-2 or TRBV6-3 to TRBJ2-1; D is ambiguous. This CDR3 has 11 amino acids. V dropped 3 bases and J dropped 5 bases, with 2 bases sitting between them. Germline CDR1 MNHEY, CDR2 SVGEGT. CDR3 region: CASSYNNEQFF. The CDR3 bases are TGTGCCAGCAGTTATAACAATGAGCAGTTCTTC.

This sequence joins TRBV25-1 and TRBJ1-4, with TRBD1 identical over 8 bases. Germline assignment: CDR1 MGHDK and CDR2 SYGVNS. CDR3 length: 16 residues. With V trimmed by 2 bases and J by 3 bases, 5 bases remained unmatched. DNA of the CDR3: TGTGCCAGCAGTGAACAGGGGGCGCGGCCTAATGAAAAACTGTTTTTT. Protein product: CASSEQGARPNEKLFF.

This clonotype was observed a few times. This rearrangement joins TRBV27 to TRBJ1-3; 8 bases line up with TRBD1. There are 15 residues in the CDR3. The germline V gene encodes CDR1 MNHEY and CDR2 SMNVEV (reference sequence). After removal of 5 bases from V and 2 bases from J, the junction contained 5 bases not matched to a gene. CDR3 loop: CASSLTGDPGNTIYF. The CDR3 region has the DNA TGTGCCAGCAGTCTGACAGGGGACCCTGGAAACACCATATATTTT.

J is TRBJ2-1 and V is TRBV7-3; the match to TRBD2 covers 7 bases. CDR1 is SGHTA, CDR2 FQGTGA, per germline. CDR3 length: 15 amino acids. The V gene end was trimmed by 0 bases and the J gene end by 4 bases; junction bases not matched to a gene: 3. CDR3 sequence: CASSLTGDYYNEQFF. The DNA for the CDR3 is TGTGCCAGCAGCTTAACCGGGGACTATTACAATGAGCAGTTCTTC.

The gene calls are TRBV12-3 or TRBV12-4 and TRBJ1-4; TRBD1 matches at 8 bases. This CDR3 region has 14 residues. V shed 3 bases and J 4 bases; nucleotides not matched to a gene: 1. The DNA of the CDR3 is TGTGCCAGCAGTTTTACAGGGGGTAATGAAAAACTGTTTTTT. Its protein is CASSFTGGNEKLFF.